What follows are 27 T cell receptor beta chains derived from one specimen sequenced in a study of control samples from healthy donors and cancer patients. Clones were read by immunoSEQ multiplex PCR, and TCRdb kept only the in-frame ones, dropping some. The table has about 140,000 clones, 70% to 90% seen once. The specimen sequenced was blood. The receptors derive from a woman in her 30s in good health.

DNA for the CDR3: TGTGCCAGCAGCCCAGTGACTAGCGTGAGCGAGCAGTACTTC. This sequence encodes CASSPVTSVSEQYF. The V gene is TRBV11-2, the J gene TRBJ2-7; 8 bases match TRBD2. Per germline, CDR1 SGHAT and CDR2 FQNNGV. V lost 5 bases, J lost 6 bases, and 9 bases stayed unmatched. The CDR3 runs to 14 residues. Using reference TRBV11-2 and TRBJ2-7 for the parts outside the CDR3, the full variable domain is EAGVAQSPRYKIIEKRQSVAFWCNPISGHATLYWYQQILGQGPKLLIQFQNNGVVDDSQLPKDRFSAERLKGVDSTLKIQPAKLEDSAVYLCASSPVTSVSEQYFGPGTRLTVT.

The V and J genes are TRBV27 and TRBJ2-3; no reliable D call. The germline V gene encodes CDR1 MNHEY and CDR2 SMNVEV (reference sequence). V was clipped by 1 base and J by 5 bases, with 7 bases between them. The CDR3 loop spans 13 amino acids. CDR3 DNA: TGTGCCAGCAGTTTATGGTGGGGAGATACGCAGTATTTT. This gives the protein CASSLWWGDTQYF.

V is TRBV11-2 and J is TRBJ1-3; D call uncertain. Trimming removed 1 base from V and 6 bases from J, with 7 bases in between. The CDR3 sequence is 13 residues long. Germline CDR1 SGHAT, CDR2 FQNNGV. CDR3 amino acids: CASSLVQKNTIYF. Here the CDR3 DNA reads TGTGCCAGCAGCTTAGTGCAGAAAAACACCATATATTTT.

CDR3 DNA sequence: TGTGCCAGCATCCGGGACGGGAAAAACTATGGCTACACCTTC. Its translation is CASIRDGKNYGYTF. The chain couples TRBV6-5 to TRBJ1-2, with a weak D call TRBD1 (5 bases). Germline V gene lookup returns CDR1 MNHEY and CDR2 SVGAGI. The CDR3 loop spans 14 amino acids. The germline V and J ends were trimmed by 7 bases and 2 bases, with 14 bases remaining between them.

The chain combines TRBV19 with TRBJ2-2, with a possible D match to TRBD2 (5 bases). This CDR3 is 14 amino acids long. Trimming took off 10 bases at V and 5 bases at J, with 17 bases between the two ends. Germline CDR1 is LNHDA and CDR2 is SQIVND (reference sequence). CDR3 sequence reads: CATIGRAATGELFF. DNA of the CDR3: TGTGCCACAATAGGGCGGGCCGCGACCGGGGAGCTGTTTTTT.

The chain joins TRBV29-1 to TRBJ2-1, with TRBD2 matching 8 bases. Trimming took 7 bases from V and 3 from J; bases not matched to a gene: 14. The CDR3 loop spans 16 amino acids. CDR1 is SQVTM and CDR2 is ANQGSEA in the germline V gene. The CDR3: CSADPGGSGSYNEQFF. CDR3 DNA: TGCAGCGCGGACCCGGGGGGCAGCGGGAGCTACAATGAGCAGTTCTTC.

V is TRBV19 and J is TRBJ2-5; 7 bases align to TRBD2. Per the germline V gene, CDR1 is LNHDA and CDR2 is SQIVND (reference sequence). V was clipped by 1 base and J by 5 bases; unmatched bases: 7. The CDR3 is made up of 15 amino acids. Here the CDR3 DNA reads TGTGCCAGTAGTATAGTCGCGGCGGGAGAGGAGACCCAGTACTTC. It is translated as CASSIVAAGEETQYF.

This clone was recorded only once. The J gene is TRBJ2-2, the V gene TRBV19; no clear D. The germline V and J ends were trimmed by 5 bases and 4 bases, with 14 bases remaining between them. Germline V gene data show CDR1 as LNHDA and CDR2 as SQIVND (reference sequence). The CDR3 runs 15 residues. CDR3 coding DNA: TGTGCCAGTAGTTTCGCTAGTAGTGGCACCGGGGAGCTGTTTTTT. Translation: CASSFASSGTGELFF.

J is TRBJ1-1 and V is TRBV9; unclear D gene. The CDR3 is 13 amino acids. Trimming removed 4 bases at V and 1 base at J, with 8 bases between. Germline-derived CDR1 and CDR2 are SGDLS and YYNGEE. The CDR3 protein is CASSLQTNTEAFF. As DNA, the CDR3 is TGTGCCAGCAGCCTCCAGACGAACACTGAAGCTTTCTTT.

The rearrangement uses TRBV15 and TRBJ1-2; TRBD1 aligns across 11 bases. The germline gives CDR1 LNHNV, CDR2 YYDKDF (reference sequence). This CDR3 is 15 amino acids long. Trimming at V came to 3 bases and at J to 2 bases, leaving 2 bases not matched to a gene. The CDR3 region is CATSRDRGQNYGYTF. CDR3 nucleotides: TGTGCCACCAGCAGGGACAGGGGGCAAAACTATGGCTACACCTTC.

CDR3 region: CASSWDRGLEPQHF. Written as DNA, the CDR3 is TGTGCCAGCAGCTGGGACAGGGGCCTTGAGCCCCAGCATTTT. This chain connects TRBV6-5 to TRBJ1-5, with 10 positions matching TRBD1. Germline CDR1 is MNHEY and CDR2 is SVGAGI. The CDR3 loop spans 14 amino acids. Trimming removed 6 bases from V and 8 bases from J; junction bases left unmatched: 7.

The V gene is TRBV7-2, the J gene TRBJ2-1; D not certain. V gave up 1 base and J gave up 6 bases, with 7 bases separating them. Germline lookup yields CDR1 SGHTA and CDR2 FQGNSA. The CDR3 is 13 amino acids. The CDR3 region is CASSLVGGNEQFF. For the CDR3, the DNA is TGTGCCAGCAGCTTAGTAGGCGGCAATGAGCAGTTCTTC.

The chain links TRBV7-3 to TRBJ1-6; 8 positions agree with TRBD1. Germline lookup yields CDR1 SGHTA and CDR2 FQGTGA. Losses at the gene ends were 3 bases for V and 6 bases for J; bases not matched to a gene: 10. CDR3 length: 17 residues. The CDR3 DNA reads TGTGCCAGCAGCTTGACAGGGGCCGGGGGTGGTAATTCACCCCTCCACTTT. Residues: CASSLTGAGGGNSPLHF.

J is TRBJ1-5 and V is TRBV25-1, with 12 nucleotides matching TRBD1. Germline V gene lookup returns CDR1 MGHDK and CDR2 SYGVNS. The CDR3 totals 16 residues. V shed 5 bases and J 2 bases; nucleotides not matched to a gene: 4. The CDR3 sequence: CASSPGTGGRNQPQHF. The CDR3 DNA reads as TGTGCCAGCAGTCCGGGGACAGGGGGCCGCAATCAGCCCCAGCATTTT.

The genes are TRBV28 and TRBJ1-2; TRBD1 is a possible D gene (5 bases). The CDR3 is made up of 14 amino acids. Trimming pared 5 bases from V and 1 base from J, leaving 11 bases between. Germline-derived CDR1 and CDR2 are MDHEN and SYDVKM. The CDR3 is CASSRTTVNYGYTF. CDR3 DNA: TGTGCCAGCAGTCGGACGACAGTTAACTATGGCTACACCTTC.

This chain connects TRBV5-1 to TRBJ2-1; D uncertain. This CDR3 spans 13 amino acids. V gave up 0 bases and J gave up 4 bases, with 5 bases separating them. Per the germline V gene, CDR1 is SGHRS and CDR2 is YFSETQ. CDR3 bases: TGCGCCAGCAGCTTGGAAGTTTACAATGAGCAGTTCTTC. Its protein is CASSLEVYNEQFF.

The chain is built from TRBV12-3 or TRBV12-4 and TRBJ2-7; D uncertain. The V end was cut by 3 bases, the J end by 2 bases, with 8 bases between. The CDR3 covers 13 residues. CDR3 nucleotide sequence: TGTGCCAGCAGTTTCGGCGGAACCTACGAGCAGTACTTC. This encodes CASSFGGTYEQYF.

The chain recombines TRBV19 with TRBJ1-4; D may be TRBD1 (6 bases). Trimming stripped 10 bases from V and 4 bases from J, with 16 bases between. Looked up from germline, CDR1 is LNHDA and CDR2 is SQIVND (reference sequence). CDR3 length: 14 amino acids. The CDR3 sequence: CATTETRGNEKLFF. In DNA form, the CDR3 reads TGTGCCACCACCGAGACCAGGGGTAATGAAAAACTGTTTTTT. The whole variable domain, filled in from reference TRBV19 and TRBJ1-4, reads DGGITQSPKYLFRKEGQNVTLSCEQNLNHDAMYWYRQDPGQGLRLIYYSQIVNDFQKGDIAEGYSVSREKKESFPLTVTSAQKNPTAFYLCATTETRGNEKLFFGSGTQLSVL.

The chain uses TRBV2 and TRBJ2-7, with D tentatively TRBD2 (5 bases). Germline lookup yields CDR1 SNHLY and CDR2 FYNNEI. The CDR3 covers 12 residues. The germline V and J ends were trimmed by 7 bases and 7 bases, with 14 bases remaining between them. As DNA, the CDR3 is TGTGCCAGCACCAAGGACTCCGGAGAGCAGTACTTC. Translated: CASTKDSGEQYF.

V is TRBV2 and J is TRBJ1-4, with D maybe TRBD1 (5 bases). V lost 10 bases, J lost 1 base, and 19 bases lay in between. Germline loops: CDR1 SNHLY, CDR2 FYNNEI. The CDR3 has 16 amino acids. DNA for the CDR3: TGTGCCACCCTCGGTCTCGGGGGGGTAACTAATGAAAAACTGTTTTTT. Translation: CATLGLGGVTNEKLFF.

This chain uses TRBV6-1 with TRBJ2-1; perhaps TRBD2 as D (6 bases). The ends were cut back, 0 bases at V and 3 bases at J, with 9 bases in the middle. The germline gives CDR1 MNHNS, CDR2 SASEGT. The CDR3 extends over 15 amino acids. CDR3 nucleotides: TGTGCCAGCAGTGAAGCGGCGGGACTCTACAATGAGCAGTTCTTC. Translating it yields CASSEAAGLYNEQFF.

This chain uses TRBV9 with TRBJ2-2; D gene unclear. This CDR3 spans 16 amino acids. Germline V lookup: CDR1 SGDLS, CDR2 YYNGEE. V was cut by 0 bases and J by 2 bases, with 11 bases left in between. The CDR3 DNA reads TGTGCCAGCAGCGTAGTCTCGGTAGTAAACACCGGGGAGCTGTTTTTT. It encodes CASSVVSVVNTGELFF.

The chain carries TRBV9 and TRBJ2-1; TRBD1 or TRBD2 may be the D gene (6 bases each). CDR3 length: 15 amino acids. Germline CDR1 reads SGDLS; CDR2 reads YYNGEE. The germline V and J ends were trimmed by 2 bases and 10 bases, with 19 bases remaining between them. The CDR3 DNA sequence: TGTGCCAGCAGCGTTTCCGGGGGCGAAGCATTCGAGCAGTTCTTC. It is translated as CASSVSGGEAFEQFF. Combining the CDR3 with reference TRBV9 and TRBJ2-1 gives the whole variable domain DSGVTQTPKHLITATGQRVTLRCSPRSGDLSVYWYQQSLDQGLQFLIQYYNGEERAKGNILERFSAQQFPDLHSELNLSSLELGDSALYFCASSVSGGEAFEQFFGPGTRLTVL.

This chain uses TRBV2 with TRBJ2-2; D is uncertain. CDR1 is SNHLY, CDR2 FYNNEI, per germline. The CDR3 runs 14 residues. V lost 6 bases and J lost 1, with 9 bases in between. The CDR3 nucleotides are TGTGCCAGCAGCGAGCTACAGAACACCGGGGAGCTGTTTTTT. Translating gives CASSELQNTGELFF.

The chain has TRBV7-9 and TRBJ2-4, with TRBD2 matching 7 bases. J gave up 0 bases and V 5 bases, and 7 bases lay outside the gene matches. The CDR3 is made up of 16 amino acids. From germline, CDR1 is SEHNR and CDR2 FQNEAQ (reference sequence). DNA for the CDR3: TGTGCCAGCAGCATGGGGAGGGGCGTAGCCAAAAACATTCAGTACTTC. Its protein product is CASSMGRGVAKNIQYF.

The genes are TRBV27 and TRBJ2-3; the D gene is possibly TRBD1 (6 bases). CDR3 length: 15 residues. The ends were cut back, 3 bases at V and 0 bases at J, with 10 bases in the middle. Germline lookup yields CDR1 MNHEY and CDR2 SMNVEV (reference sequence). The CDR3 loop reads CASSFLGASTDTQYF. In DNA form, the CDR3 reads TGTGCCAGCAGTTTCTTGGGGGCCAGCACAGATACGCAGTATTTT.

CDR3 in amino acids: CATSVGGAYQPQHF. CDR3 nucleotides: TGTGCCACCAGTGTCGGCGGGGCCTATCAGCCCCAGCATTTT. The gene calls are TRBV24-1 and TRBJ1-5; D perhaps matches TRBD1 (5 bases). The ends were cut back, 5 bases at V and 5 bases at J, with 12 bases in the middle. The CDR3 runs to 14 residues. Germline V lookup: CDR1 KGHDR, CDR2 SFDVKD.